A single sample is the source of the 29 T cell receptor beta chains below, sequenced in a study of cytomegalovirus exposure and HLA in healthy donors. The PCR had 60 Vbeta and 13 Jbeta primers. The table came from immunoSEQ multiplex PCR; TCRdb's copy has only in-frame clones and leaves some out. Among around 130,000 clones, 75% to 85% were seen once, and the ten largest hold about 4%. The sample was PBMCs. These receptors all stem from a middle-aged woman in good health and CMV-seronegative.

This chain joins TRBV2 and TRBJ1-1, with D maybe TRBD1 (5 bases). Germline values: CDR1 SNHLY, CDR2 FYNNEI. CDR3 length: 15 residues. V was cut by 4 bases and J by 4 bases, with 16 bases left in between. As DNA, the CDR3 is TGTGCCAGCAGTGTCGGTGGAGGGGAGAGCACTGAAGCTTTCTTT. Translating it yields CASSVGGGESTEAFF.

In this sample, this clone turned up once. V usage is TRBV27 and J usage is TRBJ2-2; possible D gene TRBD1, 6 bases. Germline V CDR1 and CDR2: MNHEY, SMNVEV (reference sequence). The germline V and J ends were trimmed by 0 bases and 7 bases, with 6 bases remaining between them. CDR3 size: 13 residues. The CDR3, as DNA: TGTGCCAGCAGTTTATCAGGGGGCGGGGAGCTGTTTTTT. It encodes CASSLSGGGELFF.

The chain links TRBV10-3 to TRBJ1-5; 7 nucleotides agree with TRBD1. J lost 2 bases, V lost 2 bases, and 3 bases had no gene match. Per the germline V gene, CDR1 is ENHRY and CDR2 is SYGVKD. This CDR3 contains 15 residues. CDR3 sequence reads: CAISESQGGNQPQHF. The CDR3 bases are TGTGCCATCAGTGAGAGCCAGGGGGGCAATCAGCCCCAGCATTTT.

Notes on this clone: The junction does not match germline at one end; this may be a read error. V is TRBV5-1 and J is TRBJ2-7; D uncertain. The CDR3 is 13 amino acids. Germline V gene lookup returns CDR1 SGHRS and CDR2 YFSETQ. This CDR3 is CASSYDSAYGQYF. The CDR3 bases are TGCGCCAGCAGCTACGACTCAGCCTACGGGCAGTACTTC.

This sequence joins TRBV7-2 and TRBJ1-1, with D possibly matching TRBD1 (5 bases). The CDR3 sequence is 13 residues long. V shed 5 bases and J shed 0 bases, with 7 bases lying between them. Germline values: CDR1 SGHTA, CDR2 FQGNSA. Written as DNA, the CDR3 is TGTGCCAGCAGCAGGACACTGAACACTGAAGCTTTCTTT. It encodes CASSRTLNTEAFF.

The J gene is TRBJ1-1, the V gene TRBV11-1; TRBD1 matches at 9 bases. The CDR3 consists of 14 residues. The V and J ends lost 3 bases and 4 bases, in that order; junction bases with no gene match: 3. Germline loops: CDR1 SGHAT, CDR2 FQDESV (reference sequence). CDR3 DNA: TGTGCCAGCAGCTTTGCGACAGGGGGCACTGAAGCTTTCTTT. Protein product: CASSFATGGTEAFF.

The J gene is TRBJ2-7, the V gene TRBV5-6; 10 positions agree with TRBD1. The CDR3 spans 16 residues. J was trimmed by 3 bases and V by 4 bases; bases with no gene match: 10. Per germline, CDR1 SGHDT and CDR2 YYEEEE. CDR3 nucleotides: TGTGCCAGCAGCGAGACGGACAGGGGGAAAGGCTACGAGCAGTACTTC. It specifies CASSETDRGKGYEQYF.

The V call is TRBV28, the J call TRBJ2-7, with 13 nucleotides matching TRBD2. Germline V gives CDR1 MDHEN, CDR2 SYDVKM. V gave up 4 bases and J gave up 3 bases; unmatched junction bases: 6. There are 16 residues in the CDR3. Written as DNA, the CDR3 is TGTGCCAGCAGTTCATTCAGGACTAGCGGGAGCTACGAGCAGTACTTC. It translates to CASSSFRTSGSYEQYF.

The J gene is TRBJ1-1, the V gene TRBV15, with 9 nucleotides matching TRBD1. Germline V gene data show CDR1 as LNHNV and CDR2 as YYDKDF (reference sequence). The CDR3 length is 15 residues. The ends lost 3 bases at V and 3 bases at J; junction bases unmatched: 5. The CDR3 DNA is TGTGCCACCAGCAGGAGACAGGGGGTTTACACTGAAGCTTTCTTT. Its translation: CATSRRQGVYTEAFF.

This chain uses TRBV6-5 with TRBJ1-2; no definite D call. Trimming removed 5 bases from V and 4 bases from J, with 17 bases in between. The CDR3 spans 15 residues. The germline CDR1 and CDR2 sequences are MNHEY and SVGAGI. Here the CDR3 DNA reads TGTGCCAGCAGTCCGGCGACTGTAGCTCCCTATGGCTACACCTTC. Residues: CASSPATVAPYGYTF.

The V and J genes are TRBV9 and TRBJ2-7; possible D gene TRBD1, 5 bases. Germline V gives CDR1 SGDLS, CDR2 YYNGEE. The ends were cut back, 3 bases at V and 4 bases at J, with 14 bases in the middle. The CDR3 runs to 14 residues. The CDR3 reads CASSARQKGYEQYF. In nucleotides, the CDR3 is TGTGCCAGCAGCGCTCGACAGAAGGGTTACGAGCAGTACTTC. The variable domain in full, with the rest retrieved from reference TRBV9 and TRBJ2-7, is DSGVTQTPKHLITATGQRVTLRCSPRSGDLSVYWYQQSLDQGLQFLIQYYNGEERAKGNILERFSAQQFPDLHSELNLSSLELGDSALYFCASSARQKGYEQYFGPGTRLTVT.

DNA for the CDR3: TGTGCCAGCAGCTTAGCAAACCGACGGGACTCCCCTTTCTCCTACGAGCAGTACTTC. Its translation: CASSLANRRDSPFSYEQYF. The chain joins TRBV7-2 to TRBJ2-7; weak D call: TRBD2 (6 bases). The CDR3 covers 19 residues. Germline CDR1 and CDR2: SGHTA and FQGNSA. V was cut by 0 bases and J by 0 bases, with 21 bases left in between.

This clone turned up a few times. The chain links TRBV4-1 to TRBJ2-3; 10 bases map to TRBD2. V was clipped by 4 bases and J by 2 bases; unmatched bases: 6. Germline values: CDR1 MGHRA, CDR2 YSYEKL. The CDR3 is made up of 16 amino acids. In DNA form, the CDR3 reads TGCGCCAGCAGCCCAAACCTAGCGGGGGCCACAGATACGCAGTATTTT. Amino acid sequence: CASSPNLAGATDTQYF.

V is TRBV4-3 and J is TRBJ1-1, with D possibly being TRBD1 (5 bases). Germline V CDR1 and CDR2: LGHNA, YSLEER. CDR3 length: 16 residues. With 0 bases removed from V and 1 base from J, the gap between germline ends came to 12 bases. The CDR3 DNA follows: TGCGCCAGCAGCCAAGATGGGGGGAGGGGGAACACTGAAGCTTTCTTT. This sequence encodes CASSQDGGRGNTEAFF.

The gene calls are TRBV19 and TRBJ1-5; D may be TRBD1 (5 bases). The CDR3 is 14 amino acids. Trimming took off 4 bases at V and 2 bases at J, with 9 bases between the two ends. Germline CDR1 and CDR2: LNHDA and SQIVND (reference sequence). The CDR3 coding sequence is TGTGCCAGTAGTAGGGGAGGGGGCAATCAGCCCCAGCATTTT. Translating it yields CASSRGGGNQPQHF.

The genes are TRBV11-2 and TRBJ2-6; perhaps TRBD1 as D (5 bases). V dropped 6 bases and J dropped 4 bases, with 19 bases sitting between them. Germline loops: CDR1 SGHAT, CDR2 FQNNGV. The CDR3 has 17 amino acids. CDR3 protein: CASSEIGAMSGANVLTF. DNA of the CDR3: TGTGCCAGCAGTGAAATAGGGGCGATGTCCGGGGCCAACGTCCTGACTTTC.

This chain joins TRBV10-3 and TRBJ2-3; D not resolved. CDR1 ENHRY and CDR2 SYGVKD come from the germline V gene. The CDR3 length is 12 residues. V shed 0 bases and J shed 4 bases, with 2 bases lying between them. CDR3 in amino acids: CAISESSDTQYF. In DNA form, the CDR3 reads TGTGCCATCAGTGAGTCCTCAGATACGCAGTATTTT.

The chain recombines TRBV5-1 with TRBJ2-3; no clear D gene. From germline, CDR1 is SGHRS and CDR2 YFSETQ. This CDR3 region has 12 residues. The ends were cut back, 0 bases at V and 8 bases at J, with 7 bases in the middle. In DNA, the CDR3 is TGCGCCAGCAGCTTGGGCGTAGCTACGCAGTATTTT. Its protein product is CASSLGVATQYF. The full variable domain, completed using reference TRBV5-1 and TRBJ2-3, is KAGVTQTPRYLIKTRGQQVTLSCSPISGHRSVSWYQQTPGQGLQFLFEYFSETQRNKGNFPGRFSGRQFSNSRSEMNVSTLELGDSALYLCASSLGVATQYFGPGTRLTVL.

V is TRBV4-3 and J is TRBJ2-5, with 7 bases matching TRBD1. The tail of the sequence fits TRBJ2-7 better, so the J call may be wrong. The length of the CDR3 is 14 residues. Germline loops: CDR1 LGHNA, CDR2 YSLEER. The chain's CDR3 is CASSQGNRGYEQYF. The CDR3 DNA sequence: TGCGCCAGCAGCCAAGGCAACAGGGGTTACGAGCAGTACTTC.

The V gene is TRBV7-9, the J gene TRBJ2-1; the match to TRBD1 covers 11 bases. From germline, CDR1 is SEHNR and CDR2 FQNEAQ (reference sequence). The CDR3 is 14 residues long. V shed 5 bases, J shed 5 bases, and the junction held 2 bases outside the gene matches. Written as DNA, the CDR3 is TGTGCCAGCAGCCCGGACAGGGGGCACAATGAGCAGTTCTTC. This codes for CASSPDRGHNEQFF.

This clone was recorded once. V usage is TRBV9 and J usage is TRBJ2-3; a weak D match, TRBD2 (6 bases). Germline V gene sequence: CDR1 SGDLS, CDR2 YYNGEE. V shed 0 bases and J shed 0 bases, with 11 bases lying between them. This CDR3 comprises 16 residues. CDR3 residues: CASSVAAGTSTDTQYF. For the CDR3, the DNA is TGTGCCAGCAGCGTAGCTGCCGGGACTAGCACAGATACGCAGTATTTT.

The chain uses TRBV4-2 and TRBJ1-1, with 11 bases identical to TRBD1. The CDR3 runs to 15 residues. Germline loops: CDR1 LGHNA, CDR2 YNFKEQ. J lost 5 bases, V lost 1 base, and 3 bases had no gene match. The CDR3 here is CASSQVGTGGTEAFF. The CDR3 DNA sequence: TGTGCCAGCAGCCAAGTGGGGACAGGGGGAACTGAAGCTTTCTTT.

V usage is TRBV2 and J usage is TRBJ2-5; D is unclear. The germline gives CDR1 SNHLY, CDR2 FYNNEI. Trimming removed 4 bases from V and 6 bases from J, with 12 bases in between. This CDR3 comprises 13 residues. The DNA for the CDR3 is TGTGCCAGCAGTGGTGGCGACACGCAGACCCAGTACTTC. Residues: CASSGGDTQTQYF.

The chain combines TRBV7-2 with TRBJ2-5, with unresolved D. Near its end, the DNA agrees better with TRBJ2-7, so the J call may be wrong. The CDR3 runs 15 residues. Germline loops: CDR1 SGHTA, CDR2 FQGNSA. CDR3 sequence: CASSPEASSSYEQYF. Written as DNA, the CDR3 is TGTGCCAGCAGCCCCGAGGCCAGTAGCTCCTACGAGCAGTACTTC.

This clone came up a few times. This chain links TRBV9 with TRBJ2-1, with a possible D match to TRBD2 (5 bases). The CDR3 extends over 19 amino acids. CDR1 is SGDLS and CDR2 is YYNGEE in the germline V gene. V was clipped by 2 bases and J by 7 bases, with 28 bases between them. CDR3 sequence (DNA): TGTGCCAGCAGCGTTATCTCCCACCCTACCGGTGACGGCGGGAATGAGCAGTTCTTC. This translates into CASSVISHPTGDGGNEQFF.

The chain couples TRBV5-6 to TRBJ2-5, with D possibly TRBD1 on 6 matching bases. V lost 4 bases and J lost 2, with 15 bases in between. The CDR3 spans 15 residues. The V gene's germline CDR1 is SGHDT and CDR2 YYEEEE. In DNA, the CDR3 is TGTGCCAGCAGCCCTGAAGGGCAGGGGCAAGAGACCCAGTACTTC. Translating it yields CASSPEGQGQETQYF. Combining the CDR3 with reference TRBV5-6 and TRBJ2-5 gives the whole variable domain DAGVTQSPTHLIKTRGQQVTLRCSPKSGHDTVSWYQQALGQGPQFIFQYYEEEERQRGNFPDRFSGHQFPNYSSELNVNALLLGDSALYLCASSPEGQGQETQYFGPGTRLLVL.

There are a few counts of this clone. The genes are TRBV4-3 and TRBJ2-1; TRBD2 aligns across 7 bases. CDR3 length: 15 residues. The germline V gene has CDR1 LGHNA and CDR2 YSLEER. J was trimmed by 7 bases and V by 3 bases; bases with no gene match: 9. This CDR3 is CASSQRDWEGNEQFF. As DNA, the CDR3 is TGCGCCAGCAGCCAGAGGGACTGGGAGGGAAATGAGCAGTTCTTC.

CDR3 amino acids: CASSLVNFGDSYNEQFF. The CDR3 bases are TGTGCCAGCAGCTTAGTGAACTTTGGAGACTCCTACAATGAGCAGTTCTTC. The chain joins TRBV7-2 to TRBJ2-1; D gene uncertain. The V end lost 1 base, the J end lost 0 bases, and 13 bases lay between the germline ends. The CDR3 contains 17 residues. Germline-derived CDR1 and CDR2 are SGHTA and FQGNSA.

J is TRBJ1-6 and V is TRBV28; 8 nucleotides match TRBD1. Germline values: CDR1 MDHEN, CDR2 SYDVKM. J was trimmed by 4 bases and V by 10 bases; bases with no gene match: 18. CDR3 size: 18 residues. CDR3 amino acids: CATRAPGGLFRYNSPLHF. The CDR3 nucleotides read TGTGCCACCAGAGCCCCAGGGGGCCTGTTCAGATATAATTCACCCCTCCACTTT.